Following are 18 T cell receptor beta chains from one sample sequenced in a study of shared clonotypes between healthy human individuals. TCRdb's copy holds only in-frame clones and misses some; the assay was immunoSEQ multiplex PCR. Counted here are 2.5 million or so clones, around 94% occurring once; the ten biggest clones make up about 0.13%. Sequencing was carried out using naive CD4+ T cells sorted from blood. This sample's subset: CD45RA+ positively selected. The receptor set was obtained from a man aged 18 to 35 in good health.

Note on this clone: Other DNA sequences within the sample encode an identical CDR3. The rearrangement uses TRBV5-1 and TRBJ2-3, with 7 nucleotides matching TRBD1. Germline V gene lookup returns CDR1 SGHRS and CDR2 YFSETQ. This CDR3 contains 13 residues. With V trimmed by 7 bases and J by 0 bases, 2 bases remained unmatched. The CDR3 protein is CASRDRSTDTQYF. Written as DNA, the CDR3 is TGCGCCAGCCGGGACAGAAGCACAGATACGCAGTATTTT.

The CDR3 loop is CASSLDNSPLHF. CDR3 nucleotides: TGTGCCAGCAGCTTAGATAATTCACCCCTCCACTTT. The chain links TRBV11-2 to TRBJ1-6; D not resolved. The V end lost 0 bases, the J end lost 6 bases, and 0 bases lay between the germline ends. Germline V gene lookup returns CDR1 SGHAT and CDR2 FQNNGV. The CDR3 contains 12 residues.

To note about this clone: Other DNA sequences in the sample encode the same CDR3. CDR3 residues: CASSLQGNYGYTF. The CDR3 nucleotides are TGTGCCAGCAGTTTACAGGGTAACTATGGCTACACCTTC. This chain connects TRBV28 to TRBJ1-2, with D perhaps matching TRBD1 (5 bases). Trimming shortened V by 2 bases and J by 1 base, and 5 bases separated the two germline ends. The CDR3 is 13 residues long. In germline, CDR1 is MDHEN, CDR2 SYDVKM.

This clone appeared once. V and J are TRBV2 and TRBJ1-5; 9 bases map to TRBD1. V lost 0 bases, J lost 6 bases, and 3 bases stayed unmatched. Germline CDR1 SNHLY, CDR2 FYNNEI. CDR3 length: 15 amino acids. The CDR3 is CASSEATGGGQPQHF. The DNA for the CDR3 is TGTGCCAGCAGTGAAGCTACAGGGGGCGGTCAGCCCCAGCATTTT.

V gene TRBV19 combines with J gene TRBJ2-1; TRBD1 matches 10 bases. This CDR3 has 16 amino acids. Per germline, CDR1 LNHDA and CDR2 SQIVND (reference sequence). The V segment lost 4 bases and the J segment 5 bases; nucleotides outside the gene matches: 8. The CDR3 DNA reads TGTGCCAGTAGTACCTCGACAGGGGGCTTGAACAATGAGCAGTTCTTC. Translated, it gives CASSTSTGGLNNEQFF.

This chain links TRBV29-1 with TRBJ2-7, with 7 nucleotides matching TRBD1. Germline CDR1 and CDR2: SQVTM and ANQGSEA. The J segment lost 0 bases and the V segment lost 5 bases, leaving 10 bases of the junction unmatched. This CDR3 is 15 amino acids long. The CDR3 nucleotides are TGCAGCGTTAGCGACCCAGGGGGAAGCTCCTACGAGCAGTACTTC. It is translated as CSVSDPGGSSYEQYF.

Concerning this clone: Other DNA sequences of this sample code for an identical CDR3. The chain employs TRBV7-2 and TRBJ2-1; 8 nucleotides align to TRBD2. The CDR3 sequence is 15 residues long. CDR1 is SGHTA, CDR2 FQGNSA, per germline. V was clipped by 1 base and J by 5 bases; unmatched bases: 4. This CDR3 reads CASSLVAGGHNEQFF. CDR3 sequence (DNA): TGTGCCAGCAGCTTAGTGGCGGGGGGCCACAATGAGCAGTTCTTC. The full variable domain, in which reference TRBV7-2 and TRBJ2-1 provide the parts outside the CDR3, is GAGVSQSPSNKVTEKGKDVELRCDPISGHTALYWYRQSLGQGLEFLIYFQGNSAPDKSGLPSDRFSAERTGGSVSTLTIQRTQQEDSAVYLCASSLVAGGHNEQFFGPGTRLTVL.

This sequence joins TRBV29-1 and TRBJ2-4; no firm D call. Per germline, CDR1 SQVTM and CDR2 ANQGSEA. This CDR3 contains 13 residues. V lost 7 bases, J lost 6 bases, and 16 bases lay in between. CDR3 DNA sequence: TGCAGCGCTGCCCCGGGCATTGCAAACATTCAGTACTTC. Its protein product is CSAAPGIANIQYF.

The V gene is TRBV28, the J gene TRBJ1-2, with TRBD1 matching 7 bases. The germline gives CDR1 MDHEN, CDR2 SYDVKM. The J segment lost 2 bases and the V segment lost 6 bases, leaving 6 bases of the junction unmatched. This CDR3 has 14 amino acids. In DNA form, the CDR3 reads TGTGCCAGCAGCACTCTACAGGGGAACTATGGCTACACCTTC. Its protein is CASSTLQGNYGYTF.

The chain is built from TRBV6-1 and TRBJ1-4, with 9 bases lining up with TRBD1. J was trimmed by 5 bases and V by 4 bases; bases with no gene match: 5. Per germline, CDR1 MNHNS and CDR2 SASEGT. This CDR3 is 15 amino acids long. The CDR3 protein is CASSGQDRGNEKLFF. The CDR3 DNA reads TGTGCCAGCAGTGGGCAGGACAGGGGAAATGAAAAACTGTTTTTT.

This clone was recorded only once. The chain combines TRBV7-9 with TRBJ1-1; 8 bases match TRBD1. The CDR3 totals 16 residues. Germline V lookup: CDR1 SEHNR, CDR2 FQNEAQ (reference sequence). The V gene end was trimmed by 2 bases and the J gene end by 0 bases; junction bases not matched to a gene: 5. The CDR3 DNA reads TGTGCCAGCAGCTTATCTGACAGGGGAATGAACACTGAAGCTTTCTTT. It specifies CASSLSDRGMNTEAFF.

The chain recombines TRBV7-2 with TRBJ1-1; TRBD1 agrees at 9 bases. Germline V gene lookup returns CDR1 SGHTA and CDR2 FQGNSA. V gave up 5 bases and J gave up 1 base; unmatched junction bases: 5. This CDR3 is 15 amino acids long. CDR3 nucleotide sequence: TGTGCCAGCAGCACCCAGGGACAGGGGAACACTGAAGCTTTCTTT. Translating it yields CASSTQGQGNTEAFF. Supplemented by reference TRBV7-2 and TRBJ1-1, the full variable domain reads GAGVSQSPSNKVTEKGKDVELRCDPISGHTALYWYRQSLGQGLEFLIYFQGNSAPDKSGLPSDRFSAERTGGSVSTLTIQRTQQEDSAVYLCASSTQGQGNTEAFFGQGTRLTVV.

The V call is TRBV6-5, the J call TRBJ2-7; 9 bases map to TRBD1. Germline V CDR1 and CDR2: MNHEY, SVGAGI. Trimming cost V 3 bases and J 8 bases; bases outside gene matches: 8. CDR3 size: 14 residues. The CDR3, as DNA: TGTGCCAGCAGTTATCCGGGACAGGGTGACAAGCAGTACTTC. It yields the protein CASSYPGQGDKQYF.

The rearrangement joins TRBV6-6 to TRBJ2-2; 8 nucleotides line up with TRBD2. This CDR3 has 15 amino acids. The V gene end was trimmed by 4 bases and the J gene end by 6 bases; junction bases not matched to a gene: 7. Germline V gives CDR1 MNHNY, CDR2 SVGAGI (reference sequence). The chain's CDR3 is CASSSPAGVSGELFF. DNA for the CDR3: TGTGCCAGCAGTTCCCCAGCGGGAGTATCCGGGGAGCTGTTTTTT.

The J gene is TRBJ2-3, the V gene TRBV29-1, with no clear D. The length of the CDR3 is 12 residues. V lost 2 bases, J lost 0 bases, and 3 bases lay in between. Germline CDR1 reads SQVTM; CDR2 reads ANQGSEA. CDR3 residues: CSVEWSTDTQYF. CDR3 bases: TGCAGCGTTGAATGGAGCACAGATACGCAGTATTTT.

This clone appeared once. The genes are TRBV10-2 and TRBJ2-5; D uncertain. Trimming took 1 base from V and 2 from J, leaving 8 bases between them. The CDR3 loop spans 14 amino acids. CDR1 and CDR2 (germline): WSHSY, SAAADI. DNA of the CDR3: TGCGCCAGCAGTGAGTTTTCGCTGCAAGAGACCCAGTACTTC. Amino acids: CASSEFSLQETQYF.

The chain links TRBV28 to TRBJ1-4; 7 bases are shared with TRBD1. Germline values: CDR1 MDHEN, CDR2 SYDVKM. V was pared by 4 bases and J by 8 bases, with 19 bases of the junction left unmatched. The CDR3 length is 18 residues. CDR3 sequence reads: CASSSPILYRGGGEKLFF. CDR3 sequence (DNA): TGTGCCAGCAGTTCGCCAATTCTTTACAGGGGTGGCGGAGAAAAACTGTTTTTT.

This clone was counted only a few times. This sequence joins TRBV29-1 and TRBJ2-1; D not resolved. The V gene lost 2 bases and the J gene lost 5 bases, with 4 bases spanning the gap. Germline lookup yields CDR1 SQVTM and CDR2 ANQGSEA. This CDR3 spans 11 amino acids. The CDR3 region is CSVESHNEQFF. In DNA, the CDR3 is TGCAGCGTTGAATCCCACAATGAGCAGTTCTTC.